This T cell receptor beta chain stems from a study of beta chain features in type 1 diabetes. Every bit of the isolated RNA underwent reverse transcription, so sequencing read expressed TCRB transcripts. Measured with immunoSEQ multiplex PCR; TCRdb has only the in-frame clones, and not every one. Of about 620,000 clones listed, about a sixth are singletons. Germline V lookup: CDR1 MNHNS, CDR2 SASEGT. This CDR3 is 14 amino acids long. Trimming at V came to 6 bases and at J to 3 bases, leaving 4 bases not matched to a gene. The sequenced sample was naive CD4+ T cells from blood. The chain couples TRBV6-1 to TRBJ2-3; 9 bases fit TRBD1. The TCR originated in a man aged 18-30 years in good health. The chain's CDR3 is CASRTGGLTDTQYF. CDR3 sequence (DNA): TGTGCCAGCAGAACAGGGGGCTTGACAGATACGCAGTATTTT.